The following is a T cell receptor beta chain sequence with its context. The data were taken from a study of blood T cell repertoires in COVID-19. Looking at the study overall: Samples representing acute and convalescent COVID-19 were sourced from the United States, Italy and Spain. PBMCs, B-cell-depleted T cells, or T cells were the source of the cDNA or gDNA that made up the material.

In the original analysis: Using reference gene primer amplification, nucleated cell counts were estimated. Assay used: immunoSEQ multiplex PCR; TCRdb lists only in-frame clones, some missing. V and J calls plus clone size are reproduced from that table; the DNA served to infer D and trimming. The table includes more than 350,000 clones, around 89% detected once. The origin of this receptor is a woman aged 25 to 39 with COVID-19, enrolled during active disease. Sequenced material: peripheral blood.

The CDR3 here is CATSRDPKQGLAKNIQYF. The CDR3 DNA reads TGTGCCACCAGCAGAGACCCCAAGCAGGGCTTAGCCAAAAACATTCAGTACTTC. The J gene is TRBJ2-4, the V gene TRBV15; D might be TRBD1 (5 bases). This CDR3 contains 18 residues. V lost 0 bases and J 0 bases, leaving 15 bases between the germline ends. Germline CDR1 LNHNV, CDR2 YYDKDF (reference sequence).